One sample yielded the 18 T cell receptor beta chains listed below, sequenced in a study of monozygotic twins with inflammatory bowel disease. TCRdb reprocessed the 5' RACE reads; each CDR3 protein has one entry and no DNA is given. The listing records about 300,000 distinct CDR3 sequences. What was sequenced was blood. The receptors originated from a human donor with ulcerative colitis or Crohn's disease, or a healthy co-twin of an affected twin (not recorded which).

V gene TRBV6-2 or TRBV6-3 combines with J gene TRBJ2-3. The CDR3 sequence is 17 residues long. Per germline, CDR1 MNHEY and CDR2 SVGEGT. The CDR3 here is CASSYSTGKRTTDTQYF.

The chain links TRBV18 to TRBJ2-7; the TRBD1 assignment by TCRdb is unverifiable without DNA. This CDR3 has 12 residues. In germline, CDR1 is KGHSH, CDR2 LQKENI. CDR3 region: CASGQGEVEQYF. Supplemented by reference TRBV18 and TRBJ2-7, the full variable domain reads NAGVMQNPRHLVRRRGQEARLRCSPMKGHSHVYWYRQLPEEGLKFMVYLQKENIIDESGMPKERFSAEFPKEGPSILRIQQVVRGDSAAYFCASGQGEVEQYFGPGTRLTVT.

The CDR3 loop is CSGGVSNQPQHF. This chain links TRBV20-1 with TRBJ1-5. The V gene's germline CDR1 is DFQATT and CDR2 SNEGSKA (reference sequence). There are 12 residues in the CDR3.

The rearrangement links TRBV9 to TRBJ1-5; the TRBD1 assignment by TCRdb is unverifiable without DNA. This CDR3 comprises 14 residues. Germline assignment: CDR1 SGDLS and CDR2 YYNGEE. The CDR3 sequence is CASSSTGGFQPQHF.

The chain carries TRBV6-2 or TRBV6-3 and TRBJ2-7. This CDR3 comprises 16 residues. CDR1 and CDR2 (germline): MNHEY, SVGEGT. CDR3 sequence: CASSYTFGRSSYEQYF.

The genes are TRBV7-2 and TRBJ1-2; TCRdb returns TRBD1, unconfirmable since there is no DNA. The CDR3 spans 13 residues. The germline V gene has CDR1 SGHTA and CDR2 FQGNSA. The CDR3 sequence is CASTEGVNYGYTF.

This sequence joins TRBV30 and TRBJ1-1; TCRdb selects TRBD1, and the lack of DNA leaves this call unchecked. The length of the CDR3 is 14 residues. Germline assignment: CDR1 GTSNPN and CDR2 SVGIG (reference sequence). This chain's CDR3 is CAWSGETRGTEAFF.

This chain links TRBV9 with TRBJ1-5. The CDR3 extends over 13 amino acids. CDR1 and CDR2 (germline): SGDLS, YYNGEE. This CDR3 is CASRQRGNQPQHF.

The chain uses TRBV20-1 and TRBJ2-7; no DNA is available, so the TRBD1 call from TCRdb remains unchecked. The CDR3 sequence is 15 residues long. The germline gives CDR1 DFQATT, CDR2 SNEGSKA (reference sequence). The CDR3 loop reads CSASGVGGATYEQYF.

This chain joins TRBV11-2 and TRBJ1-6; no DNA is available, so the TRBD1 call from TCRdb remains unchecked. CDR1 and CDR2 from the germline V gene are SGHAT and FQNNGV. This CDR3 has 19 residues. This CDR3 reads CASSPLGQQGGFSNSPLHF.

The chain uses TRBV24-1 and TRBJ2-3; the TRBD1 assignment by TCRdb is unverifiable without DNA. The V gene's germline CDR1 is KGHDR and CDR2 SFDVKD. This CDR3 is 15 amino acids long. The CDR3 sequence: CATGALSDRTDTQYF.

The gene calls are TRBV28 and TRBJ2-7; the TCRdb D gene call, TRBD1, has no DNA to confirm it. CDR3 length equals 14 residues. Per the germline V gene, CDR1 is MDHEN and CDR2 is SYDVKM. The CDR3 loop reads CASSLTGQTSGQYF.

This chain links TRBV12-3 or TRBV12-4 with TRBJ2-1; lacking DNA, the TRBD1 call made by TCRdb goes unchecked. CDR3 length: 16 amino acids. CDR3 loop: CASSPVHWGDMGEQFF.

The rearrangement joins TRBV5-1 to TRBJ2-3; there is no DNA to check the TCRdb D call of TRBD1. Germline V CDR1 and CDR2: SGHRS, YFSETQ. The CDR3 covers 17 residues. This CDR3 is CASSSTGDGYSTDTQYF.

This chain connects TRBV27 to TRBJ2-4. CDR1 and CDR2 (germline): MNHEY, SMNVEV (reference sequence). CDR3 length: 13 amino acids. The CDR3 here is CASSGIDQNIQYF.

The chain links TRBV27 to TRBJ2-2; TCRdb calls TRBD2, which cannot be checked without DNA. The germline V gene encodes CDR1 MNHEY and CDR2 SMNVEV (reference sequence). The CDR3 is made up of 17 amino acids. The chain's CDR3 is CATTPASGRAGTGELFF.

CDR3 sequence: CASSYRGTYEQYF. This sequence joins TRBV27 and TRBJ2-7; the D call from TCRdb, TRBD1, cannot be confirmed without DNA. The CDR3 is made up of 13 amino acids. The germline V gene has CDR1 MNHEY and CDR2 SMNVEV (reference sequence).

This CDR3 reads CASSKGQTVNYGYTF. The chain is built from TRBV27 and TRBJ1-2; TCRdb gives TRBD1 as the D gene, but with no DNA this cannot be confirmed. The CDR3 sequence is 15 residues long. Per germline, CDR1 MNHEY and CDR2 SMNVEV (reference sequence).